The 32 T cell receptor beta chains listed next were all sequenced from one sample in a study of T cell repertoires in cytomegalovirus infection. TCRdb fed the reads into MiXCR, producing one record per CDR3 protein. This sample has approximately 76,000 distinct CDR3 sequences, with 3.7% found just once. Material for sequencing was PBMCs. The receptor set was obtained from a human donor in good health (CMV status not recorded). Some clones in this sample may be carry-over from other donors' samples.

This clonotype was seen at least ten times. DNA of the CDR3: TGTGCCAGCAGCTTGTCCAGGAACACTGAAGCTTTCTTT. This translates into CASSLSRNTEAFF. V usage is TRBV7-6 and J usage is TRBJ1-1; D ambiguous. The germline V and J ends were trimmed by 3 bases and 1 base, with 6 bases remaining between them. The CDR3 is made up of 13 amino acids. Per germline, CDR1 SGHVS and CDR2 FNYEAQ.

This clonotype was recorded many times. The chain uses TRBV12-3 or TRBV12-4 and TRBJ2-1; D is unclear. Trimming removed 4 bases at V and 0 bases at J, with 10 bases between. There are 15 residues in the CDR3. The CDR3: CASSYRPSSYNEQFF. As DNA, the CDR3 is TGTGCCAGCAGTTACCGGCCGAGCTCCTACAATGAGCAGTTCTTC.

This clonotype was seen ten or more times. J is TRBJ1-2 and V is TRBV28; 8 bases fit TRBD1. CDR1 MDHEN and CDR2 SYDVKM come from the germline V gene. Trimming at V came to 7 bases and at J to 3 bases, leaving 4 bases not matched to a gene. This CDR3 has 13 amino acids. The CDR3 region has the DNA TGTGCCAGCACCAAGACAGGGGACTATGGCTACACCTTC. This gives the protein CASTKTGDYGYTF.

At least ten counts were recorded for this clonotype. CDR3 protein: CASSFTSGTYNEQFF. The CDR3 DNA sequence: TGTGCCAGCAGCTTTACTAGCGGAACCTACAATGAGCAGTTCTTC. The V and J genes are TRBV7-2 and TRBJ2-1; TRBD2 matches at 8 bases. Germline lookup yields CDR1 SGHTA and CDR2 FQGNSA. J lost 2 bases, V lost 3 bases, and 3 bases had no gene match. The CDR3 has 15 amino acids.

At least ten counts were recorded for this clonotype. The CDR3 DNA reads as TGTGCCTCGCGATTGATCCTTTCACCTGATACGCAGTATTTT. This codes for CASRLILSPDTQYF. This rearrangement joins TRBV28 to TRBJ2-3; D remains ambiguous. Trimming stripped 11 bases from V and 6 bases from J, with 21 bases between. Germline values: CDR1 MDHEN, CDR2 SYDVKM. CDR3 length equals 14 residues.

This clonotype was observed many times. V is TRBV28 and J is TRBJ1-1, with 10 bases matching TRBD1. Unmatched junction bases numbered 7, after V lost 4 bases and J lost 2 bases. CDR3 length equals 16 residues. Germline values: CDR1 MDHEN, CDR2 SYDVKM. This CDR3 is CASSSPGTGVNTEAFF. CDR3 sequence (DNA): TGTGCCAGCAGTTCTCCCGGGACAGGGGTTAACACTGAAGCTTTCTTT.

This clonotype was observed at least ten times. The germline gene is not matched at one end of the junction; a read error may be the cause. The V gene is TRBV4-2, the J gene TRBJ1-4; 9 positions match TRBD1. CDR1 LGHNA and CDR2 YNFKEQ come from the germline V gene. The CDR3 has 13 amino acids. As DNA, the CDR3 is TGTGCCAGCAGCCGAGAGAGCCGGGACAGGGAAATTTTT. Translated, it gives CASSRESRDREIF.

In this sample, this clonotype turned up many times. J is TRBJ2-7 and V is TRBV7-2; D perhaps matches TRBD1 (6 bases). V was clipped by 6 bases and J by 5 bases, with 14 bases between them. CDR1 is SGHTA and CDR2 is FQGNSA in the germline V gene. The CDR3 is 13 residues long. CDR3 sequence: CASRVTGLHEQYF. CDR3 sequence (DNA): TGTGCCAGCAGGGTAACAGGGTTACACGAGCAGTACTTC.

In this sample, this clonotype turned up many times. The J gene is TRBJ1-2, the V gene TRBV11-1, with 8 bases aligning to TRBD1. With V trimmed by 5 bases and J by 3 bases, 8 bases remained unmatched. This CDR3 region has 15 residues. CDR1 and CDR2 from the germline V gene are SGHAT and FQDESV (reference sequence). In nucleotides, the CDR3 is TGTGCCAGCAGCCCCCTGGGACAGGCAGACTATGGCTACACCTTC. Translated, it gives CASSPLGQADYGYTF.

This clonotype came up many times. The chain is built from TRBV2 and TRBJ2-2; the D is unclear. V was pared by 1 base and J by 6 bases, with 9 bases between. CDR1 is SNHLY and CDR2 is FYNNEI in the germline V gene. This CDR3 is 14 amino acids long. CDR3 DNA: TGTGCCAGCAGTGAAGTCCCAGTCGCCGGGGAGCTGTTTTTT. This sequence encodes CASSEVPVAGELFF.

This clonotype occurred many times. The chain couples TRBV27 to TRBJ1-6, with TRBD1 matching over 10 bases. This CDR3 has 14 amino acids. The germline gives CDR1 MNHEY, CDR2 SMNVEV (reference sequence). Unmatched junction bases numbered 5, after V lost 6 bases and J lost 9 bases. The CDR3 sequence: CASRGTGVSSPLHF. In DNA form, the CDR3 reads TGTGCCAGCAGGGGGACAGGGGTCAGTTCACCCCTCCACTTT.

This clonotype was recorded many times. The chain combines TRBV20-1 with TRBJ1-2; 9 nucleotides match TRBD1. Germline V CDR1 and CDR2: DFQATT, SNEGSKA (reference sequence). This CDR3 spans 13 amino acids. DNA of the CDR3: TGCACGAGCCTTGGGACAGGGAGAAATGGCTACACCTTC. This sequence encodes CTSLGTGRNGYTF.

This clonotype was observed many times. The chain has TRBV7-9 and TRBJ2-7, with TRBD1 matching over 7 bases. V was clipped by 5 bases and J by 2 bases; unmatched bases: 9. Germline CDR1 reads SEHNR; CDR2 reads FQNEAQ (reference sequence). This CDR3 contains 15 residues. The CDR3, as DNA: TGTGCCAGCAGCCCACAGGGACAGTATCCCTACGAGCAGTACTTC. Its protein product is CASSPQGQYPYEQYF.

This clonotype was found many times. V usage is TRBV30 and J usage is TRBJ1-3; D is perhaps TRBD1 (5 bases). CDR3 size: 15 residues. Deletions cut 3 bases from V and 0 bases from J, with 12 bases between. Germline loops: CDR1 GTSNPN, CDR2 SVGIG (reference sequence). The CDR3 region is CAWSLGQTSGNTIYF. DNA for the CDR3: TGTGCCTGGAGCCTGGGGCAGACCTCTGGAAACACCATATATTTT.

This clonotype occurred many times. In nucleotides, the CDR3 is TGCGCCAGCAGCTTGCTCGGTTTCACTGAAGCTTTCTTT. Translated, it gives CASSLLGFTEAFF. This chain links TRBV5-1 with TRBJ1-1; D is unclear. Trimming left V 1 base short and J 4 bases short, with 8 bases between. CDR1 SGHRS and CDR2 YFSETQ come from the germline V gene. This CDR3 spans 13 amino acids.

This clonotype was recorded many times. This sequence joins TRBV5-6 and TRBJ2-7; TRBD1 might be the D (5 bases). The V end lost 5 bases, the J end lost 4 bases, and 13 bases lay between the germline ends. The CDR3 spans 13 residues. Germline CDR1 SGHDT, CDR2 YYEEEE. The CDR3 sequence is CASSYDRTYEQYF. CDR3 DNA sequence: TGTGCCAGCAGTTACGACAGAACTTACGAGCAGTACTTC.

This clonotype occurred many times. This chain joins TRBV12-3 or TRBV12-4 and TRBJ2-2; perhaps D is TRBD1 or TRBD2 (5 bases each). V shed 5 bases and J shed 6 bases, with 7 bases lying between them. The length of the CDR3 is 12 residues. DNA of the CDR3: TGTGCCAGCAGTAGAGGGGCCGGGGAGCTGTTTTTT. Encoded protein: CASSRGAGELFF.

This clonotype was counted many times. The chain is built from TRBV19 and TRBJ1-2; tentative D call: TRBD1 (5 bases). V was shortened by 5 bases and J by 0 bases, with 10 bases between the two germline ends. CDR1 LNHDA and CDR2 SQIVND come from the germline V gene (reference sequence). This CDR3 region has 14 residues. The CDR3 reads CASSLTVPNYGYTF. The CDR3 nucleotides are TGTGCCAGTAGTCTGACAGTCCCTAACTATGGCTACACCTTC.

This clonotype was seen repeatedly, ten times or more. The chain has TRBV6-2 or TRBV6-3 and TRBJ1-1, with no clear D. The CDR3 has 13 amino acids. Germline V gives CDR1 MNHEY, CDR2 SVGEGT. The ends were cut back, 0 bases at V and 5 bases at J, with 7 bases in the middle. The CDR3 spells CASSYSAWTEAFF. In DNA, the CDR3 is TGTGCCAGCAGTTACTCGGCGTGGACTGAAGCTTTCTTT.

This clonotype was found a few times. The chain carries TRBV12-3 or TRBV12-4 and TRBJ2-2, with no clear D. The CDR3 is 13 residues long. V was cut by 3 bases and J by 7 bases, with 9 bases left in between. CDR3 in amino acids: CASSLKGSGELFF. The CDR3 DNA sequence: TGTGCCAGCAGTTTGAAGGGAAGCGGGGAGCTGTTTTTT.

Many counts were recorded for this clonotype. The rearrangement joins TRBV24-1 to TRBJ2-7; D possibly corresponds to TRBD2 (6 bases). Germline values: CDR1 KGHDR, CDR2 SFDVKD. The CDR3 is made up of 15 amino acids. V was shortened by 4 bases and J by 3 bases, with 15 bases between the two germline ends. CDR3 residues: CATSDPGTHDYEQYF. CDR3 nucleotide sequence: TGTGCCACCAGTGACCCCGGGACTCACGACTACGAGCAGTACTTC.

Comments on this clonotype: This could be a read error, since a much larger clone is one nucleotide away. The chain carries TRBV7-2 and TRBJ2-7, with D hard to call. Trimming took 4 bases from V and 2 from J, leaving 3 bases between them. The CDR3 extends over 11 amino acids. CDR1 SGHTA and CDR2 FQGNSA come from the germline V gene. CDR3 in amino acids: CTSSSAYEQYF. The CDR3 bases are TGTACCAGCAGCTCAGCCTACGAGCAGTACTTC.

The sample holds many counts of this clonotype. The CDR3 coding sequence is TGTGCCAGCAGCTTACAGGGGGCGGCTGAAGCTTTCTTT. It specifies CASSLQGAAEAFF. The chain links TRBV7-8 to TRBJ1-1; the match to TRBD1 covers 8 bases. Per the germline V gene, CDR1 is SGHVS and CDR2 is FQNEAQ. The CDR3 is 13 amino acids. The ends lost 2 bases at V and 6 bases at J; junction bases unmatched: 2.

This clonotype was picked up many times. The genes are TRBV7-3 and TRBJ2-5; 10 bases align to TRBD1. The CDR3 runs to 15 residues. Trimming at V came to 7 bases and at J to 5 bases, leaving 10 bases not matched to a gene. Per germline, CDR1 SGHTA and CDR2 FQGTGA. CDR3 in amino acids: CASTPWDRGEETQYF. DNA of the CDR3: TGTGCCAGCACCCCTTGGGACAGGGGCGAGGAGACCCAGTACTTC. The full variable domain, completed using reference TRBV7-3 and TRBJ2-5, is GAGVSQTPSNKVTEKGKYVELRCDPISGHTALYWYRQSLGQGPEFLIYFQGTGAADDSGLPNDRFFAVRPEGSVSTLKIQRTERGDSAVYLCASTPWDRGEETQYFGPGTRLLVL.

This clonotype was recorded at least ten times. CDR3 amino acids: CASSLGGGGNTEAFF. The CDR3 nucleotides read TGTGCCAGCAGCTTAGGAGGTGGAGGGAACACTGAAGCTTTCTTT. The V gene is TRBV7-2, the J gene TRBJ1-1; D not certain. Per germline, CDR1 SGHTA and CDR2 FQGNSA. The CDR3 is 15 amino acids. The V end was cut by 1 base, the J end by 1 base, with 10 bases between.

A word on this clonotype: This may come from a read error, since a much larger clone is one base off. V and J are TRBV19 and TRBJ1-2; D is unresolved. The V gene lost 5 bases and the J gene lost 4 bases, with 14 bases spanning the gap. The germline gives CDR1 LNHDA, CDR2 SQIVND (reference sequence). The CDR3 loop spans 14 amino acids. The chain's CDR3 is CASSSVMDGYGYTF. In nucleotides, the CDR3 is TGTGCCAGTAGTTCGGTCATGGACGGCTATGGCTACACCTTC.

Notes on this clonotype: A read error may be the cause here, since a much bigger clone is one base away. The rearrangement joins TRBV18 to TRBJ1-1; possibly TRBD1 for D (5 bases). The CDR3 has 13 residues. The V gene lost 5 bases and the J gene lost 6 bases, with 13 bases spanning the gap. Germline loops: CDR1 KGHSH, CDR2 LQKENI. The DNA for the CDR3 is TGTGCCAGCTCATCCCACATGGGGCCTGAAGCTTTCTTT. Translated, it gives CASSSHMGPEAFF.

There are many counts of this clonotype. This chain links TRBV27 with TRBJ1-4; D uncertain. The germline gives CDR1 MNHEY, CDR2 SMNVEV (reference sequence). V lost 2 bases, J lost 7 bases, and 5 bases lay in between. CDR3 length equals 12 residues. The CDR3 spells CASSLIGEKLFF. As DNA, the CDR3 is TGTGCCAGCAGTTTAATTGGTGAAAAACTGTTTTTT.

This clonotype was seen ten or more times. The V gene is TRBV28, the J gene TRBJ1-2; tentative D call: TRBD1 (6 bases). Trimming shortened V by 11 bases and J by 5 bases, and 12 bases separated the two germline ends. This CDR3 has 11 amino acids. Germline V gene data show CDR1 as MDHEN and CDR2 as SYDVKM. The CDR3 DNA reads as TGTGCCGTCAGGGGAGGATATGGCTACACCTTC. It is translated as CAVRGGYGYTF.

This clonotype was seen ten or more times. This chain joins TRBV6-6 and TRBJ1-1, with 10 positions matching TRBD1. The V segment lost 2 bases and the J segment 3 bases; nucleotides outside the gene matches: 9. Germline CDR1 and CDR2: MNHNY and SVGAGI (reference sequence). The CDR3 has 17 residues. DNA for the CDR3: TGTGCCAGCAGTTACGGGATAGGGACAGGGGCGCACACTGAAGCTTTCTTT. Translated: CASSYGIGTGAHTEAFF.

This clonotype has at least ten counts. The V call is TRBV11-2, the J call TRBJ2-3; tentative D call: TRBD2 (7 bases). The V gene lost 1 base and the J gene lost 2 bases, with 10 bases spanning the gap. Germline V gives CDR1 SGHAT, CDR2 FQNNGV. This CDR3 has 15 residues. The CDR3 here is CASSLAGGATDTQYF. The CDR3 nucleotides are TGTGCCAGCAGCTTAGCGGGGGGCGCCACAGATACGCAGTATTTT.

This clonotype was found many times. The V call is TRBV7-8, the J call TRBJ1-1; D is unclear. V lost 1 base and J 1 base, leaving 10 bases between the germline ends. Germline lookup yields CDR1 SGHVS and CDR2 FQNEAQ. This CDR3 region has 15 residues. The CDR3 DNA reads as TGTGCCAGCAGCTTAGTACAAACCCGGAACACTGAAGCTTTCTTT. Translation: CASSLVQTRNTEAFF. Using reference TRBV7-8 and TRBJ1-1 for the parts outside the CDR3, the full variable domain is GAGVSQSPRYKVAKRGQDVALRCDPISGHVSLFWYQQALGQGPEFLTYFQNEAQLDKSGLPSDRFFAERPEGSVSTLKIQRTQQEDSAVYLCASSLVQTRNTEAFFGQGTRLTVV.